The 32 T cell receptor beta chains listed next were all sequenced from one sample in a study of cytomegalovirus exposure and HLA in healthy donors (dated by TCRdb to the late 2010s). The method was the immunoSEQ multiplex PCR assay. A mixture of 60 forward primers for TCR Vbeta segments and 13 reverse primers for TCR Jbeta segments was used in the multiplex PCR. What TCRdb holds here is the immuneACCESS table cut down to in-frame rearrangements. Part of the clones is not present; checked against another copy, under half of the missing clones reflect an unresolved V gene, and the others are unexplained. Recorded for this sample are 84,000 or so clones; around 77% of them occurred a single time. The ten most abundant clones make up around 3.4% of the sample. Sequenced material: PBMCs. The source of these receptors is a young man in good health and CMV-seronegative.

V is TRBV5-6 and J is TRBJ2-3; the match to TRBD2 covers 8 bases. CDR1 is SGHDT, CDR2 YYEEEE, per germline. V shed 0 bases, J shed 4 bases, and the junction held 7 bases outside the gene matches. This CDR3 has 16 residues. The CDR3 bases are TGTGCCAGCAGCTTGGCGGGACTAGGTGGGGCAGATACGCAGTATTTT. Protein: CASSLAGLGGADTQYF.

The chain has TRBV4-3 and TRBJ2-7; 8 bases are shared with TRBD1. The CDR3 runs to 17 residues. Germline loops: CDR1 LGHNA, CDR2 YSLEER. V trimming: 1 base; J trimming: 4 bases; junction bases outside the gene matches: 12. The CDR3 region is CASSQVPRGQGLYEQYF. DNA for the CDR3: TGCGCCAGCAGCCAAGTCCCCAGAGGACAGGGCCTTTACGAGCAGTACTTC.

This clone was seen only once. V and J are TRBV30 and TRBJ2-3, with TRBD2 matching 10 bases. This CDR3 has 15 amino acids. J gave up 1 base and V 2 bases, and 3 bases lay outside the gene matches. Germline V gene lookup returns CDR1 GTSNPN and CDR2 SVGIG (reference sequence). The CDR3 DNA reads as TGTGCCTGGAGTCGAGCGGGAGGGGGCACAGATACGCAGTATTTT. Amino acids: CAWSRAGGGTDTQYF. Based on the CDR3 plus reference TRBV30 and TRBJ2-3, the full variable domain is SQTIHQWPATLVQPVGSPLSLECTVEGTSNPNLYWYRQAAGRGLQLLFYSVGIGQISSEVPQNLSASRPQDRQFILSSKKLLLSDSGFYLCAWSRAGGGTDTQYFGPGTRLTVL.

The chain uses TRBV19 and TRBJ1-2; tentatively, D is TRBD1 (5 bases). CDR3 size: 14 residues. Germline loops: CDR1 LNHDA, CDR2 SQIVND (reference sequence). V lost 0 bases, J lost 4 bases, and 9 bases lay in between. CDR3 in amino acids: CASSIDLGGYGYTF. The CDR3 DNA follows: TGTGCCAGTAGTATAGATCTCGGGGGCTATGGCTACACCTTC.

The gene calls are TRBV19 and TRBJ2-1, with 9 bases fitting TRBD2. The ends lost 1 base at V and 6 bases at J; junction bases unmatched: 4. Germline-derived CDR1 and CDR2 are LNHDA and SQIVND (reference sequence). The CDR3 has 15 residues. The CDR3 sequence: CASSIVGGRANEQFF. CDR3 DNA sequence: TGTGCCAGTAGTATAGTTGGCGGGAGGGCCAATGAGCAGTTCTTC.

J is TRBJ2-5 and V is TRBV11-2, with D unclear. The better agreement between TRBJ2-7 and the DNA end casts doubt on the J call. Germline CDR1 is SGHAT and CDR2 is FQNNGV. This CDR3 is 14 amino acids long. In DNA form, the CDR3 reads TGTGCCAGCAGCTTAGAGACACCCTCCTACGAGCAGTACTTC. This encodes CASSLETPSYEQYF.

This clone was seen a handful of times. V gene TRBV10-3 combines with J gene TRBJ1-5, with 8 bases identical to TRBD1. With 3 bases clipped from V and 1 base from J, the junction kept 8 bases outside the gene matches. The CDR3 has 17 residues. The V gene's germline CDR1 is ENHRY and CDR2 SYGVKD. The CDR3 DNA is TGTGCCATCAGTGACTCACAGGGGGTTCGGAGCAATCAGCCCCAGCATTTT. It translates to CAISDSQGVRSNQPQHF.

A note on this clone: It is unclear where the CDR3 begins or ends on the DNA, so no DNA is shown, and the CDR3 is as TCRdb lists it. The chain combines TRBV13 with TRBJ2-2; the DNA was not compared with TRBD1, the D call given in the table. Germline CDR1 and CDR2: PRHDT and FYEKMQ (reference sequence). The CDR3 spans 20 residues, counting both ends. The chain's CDR3 is CASSLHFGTGGVGDTGELFF.

This clone was seen a handful of times. The V call is TRBV10-3, the J call TRBJ2-5, with D perhaps TRBD2 (6 bases). V lost 4 bases and J 2 bases, leaving 8 bases between the germline ends. In germline, CDR1 is ENHRY, CDR2 SYGVKD. The length of the CDR3 is 13 residues. The CDR3 bases are TGTGCCATCAGTGGGACTAATCAAGAGACCCAGTACTTC. Amino acids: CAISGTNQETQYF.

The chain carries TRBV19 and TRBJ1-6; no clear D. The CDR3 runs 13 residues. Germline V lookup: CDR1 LNHDA, CDR2 SQIVND (reference sequence). Trimming removed 10 bases at V and 9 bases at J, with 16 bases between. The CDR3 DNA reads as TGTGCCACCAAAGGAGGGTGGACTTCACCCCTCCACTTT. This translates into CATKGGWTSPLHF.

The V gene is TRBV2, the J gene TRBJ1-2; D is ambiguous. Germline lookup yields CDR1 SNHLY and CDR2 FYNNEI. The V end was cut by 2 bases, the J end by 1 base, with 5 bases between. This CDR3 is 13 amino acids long. The DNA of the CDR3 is TGTGCCAGCAGTGAAACAAATAACTATGGCTACACCTTC. Translated: CASSETNNYGYTF.

The chain uses TRBV7-6 and TRBJ1-2, with TRBD1 matching 7 bases. V shed 5 bases, J shed 2 bases, and the junction held 2 bases outside the gene matches. Germline CDR1 SGHVS, CDR2 FNYEAQ. This CDR3 contains 13 residues. CDR3 coding DNA: TGTGCCAGCAGCCTACAGGGGAACTATGGCTACACCTTC. Translation gives CASSLQGNYGYTF.

The chain combines TRBV25-1 with TRBJ1-4, with D perhaps TRBD1 (5 bases). The CDR3 totals 14 residues. The germline gives CDR1 MGHDK, CDR2 SYGVNS. Trimming took 4 bases from V and 4 from J, leaving 10 bases between them. DNA of the CDR3: TGTGCCAGCAGTGGGGGCAGGGATAATGAAAAACTGTTTTTT. It translates to CASSGGRDNEKLFF.

This chain connects TRBV14 to TRBJ1-4; no firm D call. The germline gives CDR1 SGHDN, CDR2 FVKESK. The ends were cut back, 1 base at V and 7 bases at J, with 16 bases in the middle. The CDR3 sequence is 16 residues long. DNA of the CDR3: TGTGCCAGCAGCCAAGGTCTTGGGCCCATCCTTGAAAAACTGTTTTTT. Protein sequence: CASSQGLGPILEKLFF.

The chain recombines TRBV15 with TRBJ1-3, with D possibly TRBD1 on 5 matching bases. The V and J ends lost 0 bases and 2 bases respectively, with 8 bases between them. The CDR3 spans 15 residues. Looked up from germline, CDR1 is LNHNV and CDR2 is YYDKDF (reference sequence). CDR3 DNA sequence: TGTGCCACCAGCAGAGATAGGGGTACTGGAAACACCATATATTTT. Protein sequence: CATSRDRGTGNTIYF.

The sample holds a few counts of this clone. Other nucleotide sequences from this sample produce the same CDR3. The chain joins TRBV18 to TRBJ1-2; 7 nucleotides match TRBD1. Germline V gene data show CDR1 as KGHSH and CDR2 as LQKENI. V shed 3 bases and J 1 base; nucleotides not matched to a gene: 2. CDR3 length: 14 amino acids. CDR3 protein: CASSPGQSNYGYTF. DNA for the CDR3: TGTGCCAGCTCACCGGGACAGAGTAACTATGGCTACACCTTC.

V gene TRBV7-6 combines with J gene TRBJ1-1, with a tentative D call TRBD1 (5 bases). Germline CDR1 SGHVS, CDR2 FNYEAQ. Trimming took off 4 bases at V and 4 bases at J, with 13 bases between the two ends. CDR3 length: 14 residues. CDR3 protein: CASSSTRVSTEAFF. The CDR3 DNA reads as TGTGCCAGCAGCTCAACCAGGGTGAGCACTGAAGCTTTCTTT.

The chain links TRBV5-5 to TRBJ1-1; TRBD1 aligns across 10 bases. With V trimmed by 2 bases and J by 3 bases, 10 bases remained unmatched. CDR3 length equals 17 residues. Germline V gene sequence: CDR1 SGHKS, CDR2 YYEKEE (reference sequence). DNA of the CDR3: TGTGCCAGCAGCTTTCCCGGGACAGGGGATTTGGACACTGAAGCTTTCTTT. This codes for CASSFPGTGDLDTEAFF.

The rearrangement joins TRBV5-1 to TRBJ1-1, with TRBD1 matching 7 bases. This CDR3 comprises 17 residues. V was clipped by 0 bases and J by 2 bases; unmatched bases: 10. Germline CDR1 is SGHRS and CDR2 is YFSETQ. CDR3 in amino acids: CASSLGPVGQSNTEAFF. The CDR3 DNA follows: TGCGCCAGCAGCTTGGGCCCCGTGGGACAGAGCAACACTGAAGCTTTCTTT.

This chain joins TRBV19 and TRBJ2-7; D possibly corresponds to TRBD1 (5 bases). The V end lost 8 bases, the J end lost 1 base, and 12 bases lay between the germline ends. The CDR3 covers 13 residues. Germline V gene data show CDR1 as LNHDA and CDR2 as SQIVND (reference sequence). CDR3 loop: CASGQGSSYEQYF. CDR3 coding DNA: TGTGCCAGTGGCCAGGGATCTTCCTACGAGCAGTACTTC. The variable domain in full, with the rest retrieved from reference TRBV19 and TRBJ2-7, is DGGITQSPKYLFRKEGQNVTLSCEQNLNHDAMYWYRQDPGQGLRLIYYSQIVNDFQKGDIAEGYSVSREKKESFPLTVTSAQKNPTAFYLCASGQGSSYEQYFGPGTRLTVT.

This clone was counted only a few times. V usage is TRBV19 and J usage is TRBJ2-7; 8 nucleotides align to TRBD2. This CDR3 spans 14 amino acids. Unmatched junction bases numbered 5, after V lost 4 bases and J lost 3 bases. Germline V CDR1 and CDR2: LNHDA, SQIVND (reference sequence). The CDR3 DNA sequence: TGTGCCAGTAGTACGACTAGCGATTACTACGAGCAGTACTTC. It codes for CASSTTSDYYEQYF.

The chain recombines TRBV6-5 with TRBJ2-7, with D maybe TRBD2 (5 bases). Germline V gives CDR1 MNHEY, CDR2 SVGAGI. V shed 8 bases and J shed 3 bases, with 14 bases lying between them. The CDR3 has 13 residues. The chain's CDR3 is CASGLDRDYEQYF. In DNA form, the CDR3 reads TGTGCCAGCGGACTGGACCGAGACTACGAGCAGTACTTC.

The chain recombines TRBV7-2 with TRBJ2-1; 11 bases line up with TRBD1. Unmatched junction bases numbered 4, after V lost 0 bases and J lost 3 bases. The germline CDR1 and CDR2 sequences are SGHTA and FQGNSA. The CDR3 has 17 residues. The CDR3 DNA is TGTGCCAGCAGCTTAGCAGTAGGGACAGGGGGCTACAATGAGCAGTTCTTC. Its protein product is CASSLAVGTGGYNEQFF.

The V and J genes are TRBV7-9 and TRBJ2-7, with D perhaps TRBD1 (7 bases). V was shortened by 4 bases and J by 3 bases, with 16 bases between the two germline ends. Germline values: CDR1 SEHNR, CDR2 FQNEAQ (reference sequence). This CDR3 has 15 amino acids. The CDR3 bases are TGTGCCAGCAGCTCCTCGGGCAGGGGGGACTACGAGCAGTACTTC. It codes for CASSSSGRGDYEQYF.

V gene TRBV4-2 combines with J gene TRBJ1-6, with 7 bases lining up with TRBD1. This CDR3 has 18 residues. Trimming took 0 bases from V and 6 from J; bases not matched to a gene: 11. The germline V gene encodes CDR1 LGHNA and CDR2 YNFKEQ. The CDR3 reads CASSQEGGKGAPNSPLHF. The CDR3, as DNA: TGTGCCAGCAGCCAAGAAGGCGGGAAGGGGGCGCCTAATTCACCCCTCCACTTT.

The CDR3 DNA is TGTGCCAGCAGCTTAGGGGGCAGAAACGACTATGGCTACACCTTC. Protein product: CASSLGGRNDYGYTF. This chain joins TRBV7-6 and TRBJ1-2; D is possibly TRBD1 (5 bases). The germline gives CDR1 SGHVS, CDR2 FNYEAQ. The V end was cut by 1 base, the J end by 3 bases, with 12 bases between. This CDR3 is built from 15 residues.

V is TRBV7-2 and J is TRBJ2-7; TRBD1 is a possible D gene (5 bases). Germline V gene data show CDR1 as SGHTA and CDR2 as FQGNSA. This CDR3 has 16 amino acids. The V and J ends lost 4 bases and 4 bases respectively, with 20 bases between them. The CDR3 region has the DNA TGTGCCAGCAGCTCCACAATGGGGCAGGGTGTTTACGAGCAGTACTTC. This gives the protein CASSSTMGQGVYEQYF.

The chain uses TRBV5-1 and TRBJ2-5; possible D gene TRBD1, 6 bases. The CDR3 is 15 amino acids. The germline CDR1 and CDR2 sequences are SGHRS and YFSETQ. The ends were cut back, 4 bases at V and 2 bases at J, with 15 bases in the middle. The CDR3: CASSRTGQTQETQYF. CDR3 nucleotide sequence: TGCGCCAGCAGCCGAACCGGACAGACTCAAGAGACCCAGTACTTC. Full variable domain (rest looked up from reference TRBV5-1 and TRBJ2-5): KAGVTQTPRYLIKTRGQQVTLSCSPISGHRSVSWYQQTPGQGLQFLFEYFSETQRNKGNFPGRFSGRQFSNSRSEMNVSTLELGDSALYLCASSRTGQTQETQYFGPGTRLLVL.

This clone was seen a handful of times. This chain uses TRBV2 with TRBJ1-2, with a possible D match to TRBD1 (6 bases). V lost 4 bases, J lost 6 bases, and 12 bases lay in between. CDR1 is SNHLY, CDR2 FYNNEI, per germline. The CDR3 has 13 residues. The CDR3 sequence is CASSVGGQHGYTF. The CDR3 nucleotides are TGTGCCAGCAGTGTGGGTGGACAGCATGGCTACACCTTC.

The rearrangement links TRBV4-3 to TRBJ2-1, with TRBD1 identical over 10 bases. V trimming: 0 bases; J trimming: 12 bases; junction bases outside the gene matches: 11. This CDR3 region has 16 residues. Germline-derived CDR1 and CDR2 are LGHNA and YSLEER. The CDR3 DNA is TGCGCCAGCAGCCAAGATTGGACAGGGGGGCTGATAGTGCAGTTCTTC. Translated: CASSQDWTGGLIVQFF.

The chain joins TRBV18 to TRBJ1-3; TRBD1 matches 9 bases. The CDR3 is made up of 16 amino acids. Germline lookup yields CDR1 KGHSH and CDR2 LQKENI. The trim removed 5 bases at V and 0 bases at J, leaving 5 bases unmatched. CDR3 sequence (DNA): TGTGCCAGCTCAACCGGGACAGGGCACTCTGGAAACACCATATATTTT. Protein: CASSTGTGHSGNTIYF. Looking up the rest from reference TRBV18 and TRBJ1-3 gives the full variable domain: NAGVMQNPRHLVRRRGQEARLRCSPMKGHSHVYWYRQLPEEGLKFMVYLQKENIIDESGMPKERFSAEFPKEGPSILRIQQVVRGDSAAYFCASSTGTGHSGNTIYFGEGSWLTVV.

CDR3 loop: CASSPGTGYTAYEQYF. CDR3 DNA: TGTGCCAGCAGCCCTGGGACAGGGTATACCGCCTACGAGCAGTACTTC. The chain joins TRBV5-4 to TRBJ2-7; 9 nucleotides align to TRBD1. CDR1 is SGHNT and CDR2 is YYREEE in the germline V gene (reference sequence). V lost 4 bases and J lost 2; bases outside the gene matches: 10. This CDR3 has 16 amino acids.